This TCR beta chain is drawn from a study of blood T cell repertoires in COVID-19. This CDR3 has 15 amino acids. The V gene end was trimmed by 6 bases and the J gene end by 4 bases; junction bases not matched to a gene: 7. Libraries were prepared by immunoSEQ multiplex PCR; TCRdb keeps only in-frame clonotypes and omits some of them. The sample contains about 220,000 clones, roughly 84% of which appear only once. This chain links TRBV6-7 with TRBJ1-5; 9 bases line up with TRBD1. TRBV6-7 is treated as an ORF (open reading frame) with a function not yet certain. The receptor was derived from a woman aged 55-75 years with acute or convalescent COVID-19. The sample was peripheral blood. CDR3 residues: CASRSGQGRNQPQHF. The CDR3 nucleotides read TGTGCCAGCAGATCTGGACAGGGGAGAAATCAGCCCCAGCATTTT.